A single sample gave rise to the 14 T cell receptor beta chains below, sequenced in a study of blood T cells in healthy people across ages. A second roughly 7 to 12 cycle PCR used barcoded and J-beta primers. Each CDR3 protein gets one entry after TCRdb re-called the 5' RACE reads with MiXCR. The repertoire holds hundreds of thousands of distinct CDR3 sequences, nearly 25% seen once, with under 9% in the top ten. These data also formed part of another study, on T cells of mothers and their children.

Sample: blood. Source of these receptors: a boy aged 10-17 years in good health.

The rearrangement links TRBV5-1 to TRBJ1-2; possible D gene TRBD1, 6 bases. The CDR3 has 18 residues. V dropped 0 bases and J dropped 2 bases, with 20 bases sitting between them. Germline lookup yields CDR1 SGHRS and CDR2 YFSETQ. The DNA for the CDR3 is TGCGCCAGCAGCTTGGTAGGAACAGGGAGAAGTAGGAACTATGGCTACACCTTC. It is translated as CASSLVGTGRSRNYGYTF.

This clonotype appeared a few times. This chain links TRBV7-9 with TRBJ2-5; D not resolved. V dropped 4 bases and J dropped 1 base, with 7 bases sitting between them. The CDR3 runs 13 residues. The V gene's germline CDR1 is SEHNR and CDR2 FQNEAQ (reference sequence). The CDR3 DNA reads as TGTGCCAGCAGCTACTACGCCCAAGAGACCCAGTACTTC. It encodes CASSYYAQETQYF.

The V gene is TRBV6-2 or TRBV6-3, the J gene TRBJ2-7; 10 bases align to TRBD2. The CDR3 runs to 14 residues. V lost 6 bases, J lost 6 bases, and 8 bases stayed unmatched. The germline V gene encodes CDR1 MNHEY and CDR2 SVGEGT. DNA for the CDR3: TGTGCCAGCAGATTAGCGGGAGGAACCTCCGAGCAGTACTTC. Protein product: CASRLAGGTSEQYF.

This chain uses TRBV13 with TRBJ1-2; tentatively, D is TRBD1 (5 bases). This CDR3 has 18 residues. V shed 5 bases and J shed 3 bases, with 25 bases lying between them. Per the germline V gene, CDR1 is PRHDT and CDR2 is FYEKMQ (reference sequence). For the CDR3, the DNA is TGTGCCAGCAGCCCGGGGGGTCGTCCCCTGCAGGATCACTATGGCTACACCTTC. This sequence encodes CASSPGGRPLQDHYGYTF.

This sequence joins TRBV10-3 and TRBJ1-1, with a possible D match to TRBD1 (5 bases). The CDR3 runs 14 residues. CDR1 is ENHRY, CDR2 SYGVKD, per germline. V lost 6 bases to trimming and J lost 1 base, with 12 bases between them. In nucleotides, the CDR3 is TGTGCCATCAGACGAGGGGCCGGGAACACTGAAGCTTTCTTT. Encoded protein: CAIRRGAGNTEAFF.

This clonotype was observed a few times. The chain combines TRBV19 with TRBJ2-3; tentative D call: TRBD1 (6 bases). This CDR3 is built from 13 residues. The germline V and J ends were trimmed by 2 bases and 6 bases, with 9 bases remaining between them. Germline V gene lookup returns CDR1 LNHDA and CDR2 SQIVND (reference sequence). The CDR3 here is CASSISRGDTQYF. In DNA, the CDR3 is TGTGCCAGTAGTATAAGCAGGGGCGATACGCAGTATTTT.

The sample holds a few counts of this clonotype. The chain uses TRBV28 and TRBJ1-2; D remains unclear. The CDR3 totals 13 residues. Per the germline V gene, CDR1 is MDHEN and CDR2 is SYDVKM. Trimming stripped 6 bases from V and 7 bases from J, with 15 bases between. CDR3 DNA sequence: TGTGCCAGCAGCTCGGGCCTCCGGTCTGGCTACACCTTC. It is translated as CASSSGLRSGYTF.

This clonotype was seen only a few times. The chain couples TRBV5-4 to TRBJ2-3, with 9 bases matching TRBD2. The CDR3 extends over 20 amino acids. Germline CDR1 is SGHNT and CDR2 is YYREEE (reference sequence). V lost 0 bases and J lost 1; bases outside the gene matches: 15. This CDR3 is CASSLGSSGIPLLRTDTQYF. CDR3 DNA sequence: TGTGCCAGCAGCTTGGGTTCTAGCGGGATACCATTACTACGCACAGATACGCAGTATTTT.

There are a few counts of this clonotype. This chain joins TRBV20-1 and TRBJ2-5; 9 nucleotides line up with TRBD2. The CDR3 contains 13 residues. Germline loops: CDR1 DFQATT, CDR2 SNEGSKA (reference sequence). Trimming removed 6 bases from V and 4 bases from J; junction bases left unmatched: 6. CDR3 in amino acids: CSAKAGGRETQYF. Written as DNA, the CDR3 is TGCAGTGCCAAAGCGGGAGGAAGAGAGACCCAGTACTTC.

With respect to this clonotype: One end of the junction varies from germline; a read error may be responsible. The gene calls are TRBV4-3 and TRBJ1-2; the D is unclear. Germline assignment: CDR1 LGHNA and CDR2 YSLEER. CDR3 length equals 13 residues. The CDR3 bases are TGCGCCGGCAGCCAAGTCGGAGCCTATGGCTACACCTTC. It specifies CAGSQVGAYGYTF.

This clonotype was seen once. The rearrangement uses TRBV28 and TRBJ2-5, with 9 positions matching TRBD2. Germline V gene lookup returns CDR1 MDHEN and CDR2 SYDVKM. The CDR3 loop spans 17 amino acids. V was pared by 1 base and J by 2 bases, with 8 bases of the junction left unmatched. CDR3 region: CASSLFTGLAAQETQYF. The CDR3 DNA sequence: TGTGCCAGCAGTTTATTTACGGGACTAGCCGCTCAAGAGACCCAGTACTTC.

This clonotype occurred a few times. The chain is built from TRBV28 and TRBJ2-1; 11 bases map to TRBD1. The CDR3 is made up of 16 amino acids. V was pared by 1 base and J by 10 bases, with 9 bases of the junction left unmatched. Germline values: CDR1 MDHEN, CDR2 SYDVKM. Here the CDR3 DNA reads TGTGCCAGCAGTTTATTCGCGGGACAGGGGGTTTTGGAGCAGTTCTTC. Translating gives CASSLFAGQGVLEQFF.

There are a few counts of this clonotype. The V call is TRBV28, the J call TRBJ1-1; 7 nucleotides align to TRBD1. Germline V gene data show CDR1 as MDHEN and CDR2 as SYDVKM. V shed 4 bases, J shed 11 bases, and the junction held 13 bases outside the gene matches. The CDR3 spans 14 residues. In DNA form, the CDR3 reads TGTGCCAGCAGTTATGACAGGGCCGGCTCGAAGGCTTTCTTT. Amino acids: CASSYDRAGSKAFF.

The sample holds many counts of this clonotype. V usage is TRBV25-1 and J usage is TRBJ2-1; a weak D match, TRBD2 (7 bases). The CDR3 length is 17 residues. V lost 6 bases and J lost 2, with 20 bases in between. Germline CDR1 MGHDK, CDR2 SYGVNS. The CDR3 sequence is CASSPGVGEGPYNEQFF. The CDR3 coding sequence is TGTGCCAGCAGCCCAGGGGTGGGGGAGGGCCCCTACAATGAGCAGTTCTTC.